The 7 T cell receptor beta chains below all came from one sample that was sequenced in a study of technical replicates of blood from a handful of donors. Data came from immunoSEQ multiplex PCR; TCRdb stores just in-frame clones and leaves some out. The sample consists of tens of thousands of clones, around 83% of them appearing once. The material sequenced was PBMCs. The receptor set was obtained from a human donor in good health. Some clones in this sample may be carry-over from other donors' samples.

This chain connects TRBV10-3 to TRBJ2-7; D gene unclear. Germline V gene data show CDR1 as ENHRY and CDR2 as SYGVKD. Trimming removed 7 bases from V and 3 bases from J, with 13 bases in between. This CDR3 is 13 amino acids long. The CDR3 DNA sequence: TGTGCCATCAAGTCGGCGGATTACTACGAGCAGTACTTC. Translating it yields CAIKSADYYEQYF.

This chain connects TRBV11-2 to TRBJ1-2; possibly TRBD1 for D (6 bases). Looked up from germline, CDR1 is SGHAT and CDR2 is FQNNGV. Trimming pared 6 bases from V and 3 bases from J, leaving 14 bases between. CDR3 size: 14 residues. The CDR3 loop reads CASRSQGEDYGYTF. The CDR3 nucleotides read TGTGCCAGCAGGTCACAGGGTGAGGACTATGGCTACACCTTC.

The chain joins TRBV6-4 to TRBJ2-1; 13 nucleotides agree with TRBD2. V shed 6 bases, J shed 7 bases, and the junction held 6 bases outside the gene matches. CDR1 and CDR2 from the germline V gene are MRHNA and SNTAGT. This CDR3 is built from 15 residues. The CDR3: CASSPGTSGKNEQFF. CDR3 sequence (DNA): TGTGCCAGCAGCCCCGGGACTAGCGGGAAGAATGAGCAGTTCTTC.

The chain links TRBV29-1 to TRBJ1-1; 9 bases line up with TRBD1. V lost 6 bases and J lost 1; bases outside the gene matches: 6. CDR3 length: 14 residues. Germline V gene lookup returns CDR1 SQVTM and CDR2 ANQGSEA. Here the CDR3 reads CSVTGGGGNTEAFF. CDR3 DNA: TGCAGCGTCACAGGGGGCGGCGGGAACACTGAAGCTTTCTTT.

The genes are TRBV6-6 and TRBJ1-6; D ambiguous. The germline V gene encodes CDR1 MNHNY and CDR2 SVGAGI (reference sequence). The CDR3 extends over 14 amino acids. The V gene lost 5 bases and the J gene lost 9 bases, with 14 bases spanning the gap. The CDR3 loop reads CASSPSLRGSPLHF. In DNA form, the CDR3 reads TGTGCCAGCAGTCCGAGTCTACGGGGTTCACCCCTCCACTTT.

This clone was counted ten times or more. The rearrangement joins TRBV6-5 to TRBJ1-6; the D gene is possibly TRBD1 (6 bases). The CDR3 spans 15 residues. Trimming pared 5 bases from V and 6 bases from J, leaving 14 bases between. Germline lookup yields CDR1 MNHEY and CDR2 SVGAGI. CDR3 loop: CASSLSAQGNSPLHF. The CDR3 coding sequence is TGTGCCAGCAGTCTCTCGGCACAGGGTAATTCACCCCTCCACTTT.

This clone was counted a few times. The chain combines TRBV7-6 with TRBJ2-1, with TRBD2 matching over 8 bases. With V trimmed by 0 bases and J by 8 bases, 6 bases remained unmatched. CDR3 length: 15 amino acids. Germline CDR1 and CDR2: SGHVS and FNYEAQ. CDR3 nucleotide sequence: TGTGCCAGCAGCTTAGCTAGCGGGACGGGCCATGAGCAGTTCTTC. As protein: CASSLASGTGHEQFF. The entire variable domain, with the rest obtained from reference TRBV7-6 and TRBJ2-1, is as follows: GAGVSQSPRYKVTKRGQDVALRCDPISGHVSLYWYRQALGQGPEFLTYFNYEAQQDKSGLPNDRFSAERPEGSISTLTIQRTEQRDSAMYRCASSLASGTGHEQFFGPGTRLTVL.